The 29 T cell receptor beta chains in this list originate from one sample, sequenced in a study of regulatory T cells in long-lasting Graves disease. For TCR beta, libraries came from iRepertoire HTBI primers and Arm-PCR of CDR3 regions. TCRdb reprocessed the multiplex PCR reads via MiXCR and lists one record per CDR3 protein. The table lists approximately 390,000 distinct CDR3 sequences, about 17% of them singletons. Noted time point: newly diagnosed GD, antithyroid drugs for less than 3 months. The TCR library was made from RNA extracted from PBMCs. The data also belong to a second study, concerning T cells in Graves' hyperthyroidism and ophthalmopathy.

The input for sequencing was peripheral blood mononuclear cells (PBMCs), taken at new diagnosis, from a patient treated with antithyroid drugs. The source is a woman in her late teens or twenties with Graves disease.

A remark on this clonotype: A much larger clone lies a single base off, so this may be a read error. The chain employs TRBV15 and TRBJ2-3, with a tentative D call TRBD1 (5 bases). The length of the CDR3 is 14 residues. Germline lookup yields CDR1 LNHNV and CDR2 YYDKDF (reference sequence). Between the trimmed V and J ends, which lost 2 bases and 6 bases, there was a span of 12 bases. The CDR3 sequence: CATSRSLDKDTQYF. CDR3 DNA: TGTGCCACCAGCAGATCCTTGGACAAGGATACGCAGTATTTT.

In its sample, this clonotype was seen many times. This CDR3 reads CSAKGQGRAGYTF. DNA for the CDR3: TGCAGTGCTAAGGGTCAGGGAAGAGCTGGCTACACCTTC. The chain employs TRBV20-1 and TRBJ1-2, with D perhaps matching TRBD1 (5 bases). V lost 4 bases and J 7 bases, leaving 16 bases between the germline ends. The V gene's germline CDR1 is DFQATT and CDR2 SNEGSKA (reference sequence). The CDR3 is made up of 13 amino acids.

Comment on this clonotype: Being one base from a much bigger clone, this may be a read error. This chain joins TRBV6-6 and TRBJ1-1, with D maybe TRBD1 (6 bases). This CDR3 has 19 residues. Germline-derived CDR1 and CDR2 are MNHNY and SVGAGI (reference sequence). The CDR3 bases are TGTGCCAGCAGTTACTCGAGTATATCGACCGACAGGTCAGACACTGAAGCTGTCTTT. It encodes CASSYSSISTDRSDTEAVF.

The sample holds many counts of this clonotype. The chain is built from TRBV20-1 and TRBJ2-1, with a tentative D call TRBD2 (5 bases). Germline CDR1 DFQATT, CDR2 SNEGSKA (reference sequence). CDR3 size: 15 residues. Trimming left V 3 bases short and J 0 bases short, with 12 bases between. DNA of the CDR3: TGCAGTGCTAGTGGGCGGGCCCTCTCCTACAATGAGCAGTTCTTC. As protein: CSASGRALSYNEQFF.

This clonotype was observed many times. The chain links TRBV4-1 to TRBJ2-3; no clear D. The CDR3 has 15 amino acids. With 1 base removed from V and 1 base from J, the gap between germline ends came to 9 bases. CDR1 and CDR2 from the germline V gene are MGHRA and YSYEKL. CDR3 residues: CASSQVGEGTDTQYF. The CDR3 DNA reads as TGCGCCAGCAGCCAAGTTGGCGAGGGCACAGATACGCAGTATTTT.

The gene calls are TRBV20-1 and TRBJ2-5; D not resolved. The CDR3 spans 10 residues. Per the germline V gene, CDR1 is DFQATT and CDR2 is SNEGSKA (reference sequence). V was pared by 5 bases and J by 3 bases, with 4 bases between. The CDR3 DNA sequence: TGCAGTGCTTTTGAAGAGACCCAGTACTTC. Encoded protein: CSAFEETQYF.

On this clonotype itself: Its ends do not fully match the called genes, so a read error is possible. The genes are TRBV12-3 or TRBV12-4 and TRBJ2-1; 7 positions match TRBD2. This CDR3 comprises 15 residues. CDR3 DNA: TGTGCCAGCAGGACCTCGGGGGGAGACTACAATGAGCAGCTCTTC. Translated: CASRTSGGDYNEQLF.

This clonotype was seen once. The rearrangement links TRBV9 to TRBJ2-3; no reliable D call. Trimming cost V 0 bases and J 4 bases, with 9 bases left between them. This CDR3 is built from 14 residues. Germline V gene data show CDR1 as SGDLS and CDR2 as YYNGEE. CDR3 nucleotides: TGTGCCAGCAGCGTAGGTCTCAGTGCAGATACGCAGTATTTT. Translated: CASSVGLSADTQYF. Combining the CDR3 with reference TRBV9 and TRBJ2-3 gives the whole variable domain DSGVTQTPKHLITATGQRVTLRCSPRSGDLSVYWYQQSLDQGLQFLIQYYNGEERAKGNILERFSAQQFPDLHSELNLSSLELGDSALYFCASSVGLSADTQYFGPGTRLTVL.

Comments on this clonotype: This likely stems from a read error, as it lies one base from a far larger clone. CDR3 nucleotide sequence: TGTGCCAGCAGCCAAGAAGGAGGGTACAATGAGCAGTACTTC. Its translation: CASSQEGGYNEQYF. The J gene is TRBJ2-7, the V gene TRBV3-1; D is possibly TRBD2 (6 bases). CDR1 is LGHDT and CDR2 is YNNKEL in the germline V gene (reference sequence). The V end was cut by 0 bases, the J end by 7 bases, with 13 bases between. There are 14 residues in the CDR3.

This clonotype was seen many times. The rearrangement uses TRBV18 and TRBJ2-5; TRBD1 might be the D (6 bases). V gave up 4 bases and J gave up 2 bases, with 8 bases separating them. CDR3 length equals 13 residues. Germline V gene lookup returns CDR1 KGHSH and CDR2 LQKENI. The CDR3, as DNA: TGTGCCAGCTCACGACAGGTGCAAGAGACCCAGTACTTC. Residues: CASSRQVQETQYF.

The chain carries TRBV10-3 and TRBJ2-1, with D uncertain. Germline values: CDR1 ENHRY, CDR2 SYGVKD. CDR3 length: 14 residues. The germline V and J ends were trimmed by 2 bases and 9 bases, with 14 bases remaining between them. As DNA, the CDR3 is TGTGCCATCAGTGAGATACAGTCGCCTGGTGAGCAGTTCTTC. This translates into CAISEIQSPGEQFF.

This clonotype has ten or more counts. The chain combines TRBV12-3 or TRBV12-4 with TRBJ2-1; no reliable D call. The CDR3 has 14 residues. Deletions cut 0 bases from V and 8 bases from J, with 11 bases between. DNA of the CDR3: TGTGCCAGCAGTTTAGCGGTAGTTGCCCATGAGCAGTTCTTC. As protein: CASSLAVVAHEQFF.

This chain joins TRBV7-9 and TRBJ2-7, with D perhaps TRBD1 or TRBD2 (5 bases each). CDR1 SEHNR and CDR2 FQNEAQ come from the germline V gene (reference sequence). This CDR3 contains 14 residues. Trimming took off 5 bases at V and 3 bases at J, with 14 bases between the two ends. In DNA, the CDR3 is TGTGCCAGCAGCCCCCGGGACCGCCGCTACGAGCAGTACTTC. Translated: CASSPRDRRYEQYF.

This clonotype was detected many times. The rearrangement links TRBV6-5 to TRBJ1-2, with 8 bases identical to TRBD1. Germline loops: CDR1 MNHEY, CDR2 SVGAGI. Trimming removed 2 bases from V and 2 bases from J; junction bases left unmatched: 4. This CDR3 is built from 15 residues. The CDR3 region is CASSYRGQANYGYTF. In DNA form, the CDR3 reads TGTGCCAGCAGTTACAGGGGACAGGCGAACTATGGCTACACCTTC.

The rearrangement uses TRBV4-1 and TRBJ1-6; no firm D call. This CDR3 is 16 amino acids long. Germline CDR1 is MGHRA and CDR2 is YSYEKL. The V and J ends lost 0 bases and 3 bases respectively, with 9 bases between them. This chain's CDR3 is CASSQDSQLYNSPLHF. In nucleotides, the CDR3 is TGCGCCAGCAGCCAAGATTCGCAGCTCTATAATTCACCCCTCCACTTT.

The chain couples TRBV7-9 to TRBJ2-1; 8 bases are a match to TRBD1. Trimming took 6 bases from V and 10 from J; bases not matched to a gene: 8. Germline values: CDR1 SEHNR, CDR2 FQNEAQ (reference sequence). The CDR3 length is 13 residues. Here the CDR3 reads CASRSTGAVEQFF. The CDR3 DNA reads TGTGCCAGCAGGTCGACAGGGGCGGTGGAGCAGTTCTTC.

The rearrangement links TRBV25-1 to TRBJ1-1; 7 positions match TRBD1. The CDR3 has 14 amino acids. V shed 6 bases, J shed 4 bases, and the junction held 8 bases outside the gene matches. Germline V gene sequence: CDR1 MGHDK, CDR2 SYGVNS. Here the CDR3 reads CASRRGGAGTEAFF. In DNA, the CDR3 is TGTGCCAGCAGAAGAGGGGGCGCCGGCACTGAAGCTTTCTTT.

This clonotype was picked up many times. The V and J genes are TRBV5-1 and TRBJ1-3; 8 positions match TRBD1. The CDR3 covers 13 residues. With V trimmed by 3 bases and J by 10 bases, 6 bases remained unmatched. Germline V lookup: CDR1 SGHRS, CDR2 YFSETQ. CDR3 sequence reads: CASSSQGATTIYF. The CDR3, as DNA: TGCGCCAGCAGCTCCCAGGGGGCGACTACCATATATTTT.

As for this clonotype: Given a much more abundant clone one base away, this may be a read error. This sequence joins TRBV6-2 or TRBV6-3 and TRBJ2-1, with D tentatively TRBD1 (6 bases). The J call may not be correct, given that the DNA end is closer to TRBJ2-5. This CDR3 comprises 15 residues. CDR1 is MNHEY, CDR2 SVGEGT, per germline. The CDR3 DNA follows: TGTGCCAGCAGTTACGGCAGGGGAAAACAAGAGACCCAGTACTTC. Its translation: CASSYGRGKQETQYF.

This clonotype was found many times. This chain joins TRBV3-1 and TRBJ2-5, with a tentative D call TRBD1 (6 bases). CDR3 length: 15 residues. V was shortened by 2 bases and J by 3 bases, with 13 bases between the two germline ends. CDR1 and CDR2 from the germline V gene are LGHDT and YNNKEL (reference sequence). CDR3 sequence (DNA): TGTGCCAGCAGCCAACGGACAGAACCGGAAGAGACCCAGTACTTC. This translates into CASSQRTEPEETQYF.

This clonotype was observed many times. The genes are TRBV3-1 and TRBJ2-3; 9 bases match TRBD2. CDR1 is LGHDT and CDR2 is YNNKEL in the germline V gene (reference sequence). The length of the CDR3 is 16 residues. V dropped 4 bases and J dropped 0; count of bases not matched to a gene: 5. For the CDR3, the DNA is TGTGCCAGCAGCCTCGGGACTAGCTTAAGCACAGATACGCAGTATTTT. As protein: CASSLGTSLSTDTQYF.

As concerns this clonotype: Since a much larger clone is just one base distant, this may be a read error. This chain links TRBV20-1 with TRBJ2-7; 8 nucleotides align to TRBD2. The CDR3 totals 12 residues. Germline values: CDR1 DFQATT, CDR2 SNEGSKA (reference sequence). CDR3 region: CSAGTRSDERYF. CDR3 coding DNA: TGCAGTGCTGGGACTAGGAGTGACGAGCGGTACTTC.

This clonotype was seen ten or more times. The chain combines TRBV18 with TRBJ2-1, with TRBD1 matching over 7 bases. Trimming took 4 bases from V and 4 from J; bases not matched to a gene: 10. The CDR3 has 16 amino acids. The germline CDR1 and CDR2 sequences are KGHSH and LQKENI. CDR3 DNA sequence: TGTGCCAGCTCACGAAGGGGACAGCAGGGATACAATGAGCAGTTCTTC. It specifies CASSRRGQQGYNEQFF. The full variable domain, with the rest looked up from reference TRBV18 and TRBJ2-1, is NAGVMQNPRHLVRRRGQEARLRCSPMKGHSHVYWYRQLPEEGLKFMVYLQKENIIDESGMPKERFSAEFPKEGPSILRIQQVVRGDSAAYFCASSRRGQQGYNEQFFGPGTRLTVL.

This clonotype was detected ten times or more. This chain connects TRBV2 to TRBJ2-5; D is tentatively TRBD1 or TRBD2 (7 bases each). Per germline, CDR1 SNHLY and CDR2 FYNNEI. The V gene lost 1 base and the J gene lost 9 bases, with 12 bases spanning the gap. The CDR3 extends over 13 amino acids. For the CDR3, the DNA is TGTGCCAGCAGTGAAGAGACAGGGAGGGCCCAGTACTTC. It yields the protein CASSEETGRAQYF. Combining the CDR3 with reference TRBV2 and TRBJ2-5 gives the whole variable domain EPEVTQTPSHQVTQMGQEVILRCVPISNHLYFYWYRQILGQKVEFLVSFYNNEISEKSEIFDDQFSVERPDGSNFTLKIRSTKLEDSAMYFCASSEETGRAQYFGPGTRLLVL.

At least ten counts were recorded for this clonotype. This chain links TRBV6-2 or TRBV6-3 with TRBJ1-2; D remains unclear. Germline V gene sequence: CDR1 MNHEY, CDR2 SVGEGT. V lost 0 bases to trimming and J lost 4 bases, with 12 bases between them. The CDR3 is 15 amino acids. As DNA, the CDR3 is TGTGCCAGCAGTTACTCGACAACCATACCCTATGGCTACACCTTC. This gives the protein CASSYSTTIPYGYTF.

This clonotype was seen ten or more times. The chain joins TRBV28 to TRBJ1-2; 11 nucleotides align to TRBD1. The CDR3 is 15 residues long. Germline V gives CDR1 MDHEN, CDR2 SYDVKM. V dropped 2 bases and J dropped 6; count of bases not matched to a gene: 5. DNA for the CDR3: TGTGCCAGCAGTTTACAGGACAGGGGGCGTCATGGCTACACCTTC. This codes for CASSLQDRGRHGYTF.

The chain carries TRBV20-1 and TRBJ2-1, with TRBD2 matching 16 bases. CDR1 and CDR2 (germline): DFQATT, SNEGSKA (reference sequence). This CDR3 region has 19 residues. V dropped 6 bases and J dropped 4; count of bases not matched to a gene: 15. The CDR3 nucleotides are TGCAGTGCCAGTGGGACTAGCGGGGGGGCCCTTCACCCGTACAATGAGCAGTTCTTC. The encoded protein is CSASGTSGGALHPYNEQFF.

In this sample, this clonotype turned up many times. CDR3 bases: TGCAGTGCAAACTCCGGGACTAGGCTCCAAGAGACCCAGTACTTC. Translated: CSANSGTRLQETQYF. The chain carries TRBV20-1 and TRBJ2-5; 8 positions agree with TRBD2. The CDR3 covers 15 residues. The J segment lost 1 base and the V segment lost 6 bases, leaving 10 bases of the junction unmatched. The germline CDR1 and CDR2 sequences are DFQATT and SNEGSKA (reference sequence).

This clonotype was seen many times. The V call is TRBV12-3 or TRBV12-4, the J call TRBJ2-5, with a possible D match to TRBD2 (5 bases). V was clipped by 8 bases and J by 3 bases, with 13 bases between them. This CDR3 has 13 amino acids. This CDR3 reads CASGRTVEETQYF. DNA for the CDR3: TGTGCCAGCGGACGGACTGTCGAAGAGACCCAGTACTTC.